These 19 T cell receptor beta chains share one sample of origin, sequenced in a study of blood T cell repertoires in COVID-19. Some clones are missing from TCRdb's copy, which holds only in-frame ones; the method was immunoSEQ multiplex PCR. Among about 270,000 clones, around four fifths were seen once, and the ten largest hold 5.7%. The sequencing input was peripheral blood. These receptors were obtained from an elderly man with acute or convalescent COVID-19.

The CDR3 is CASSLSRRGEQYF. CDR3 coding DNA: TGTGCCAGCAGCTTAAGTAGGCGCGGGGAGCAGTACTTC. The V call is TRBV11-3, the J call TRBJ2-7; possibly TRBD2 for D (5 bases). The length of the CDR3 is 13 residues. Trimming took 2 bases from V and 7 from J, leaving 12 bases between them. Per germline, CDR1 SGHNT and CDR2 YENEEA. Full variable domain (outside the CDR3, taken from reference TRBV11-3 and TRBJ2-7): EAGVVQSPRYKIIEKKQPVAFWCNPISGHNTLYWYLQNLGQGPELLIRYENEEAVDDSQLPKDRFSAERLKGVDSTLKIQPAELGDSAVYLCASSLSRRGEQYFGPGTRLTVT.

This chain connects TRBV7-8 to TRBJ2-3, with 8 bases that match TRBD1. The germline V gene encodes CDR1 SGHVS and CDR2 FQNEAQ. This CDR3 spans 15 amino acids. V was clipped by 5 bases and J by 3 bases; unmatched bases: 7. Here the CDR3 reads CASSLRGRSTDTQYF. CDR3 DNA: TGTGCCAGCAGCCTCAGGGGGCGTTCGACAGATACGCAGTATTTT.

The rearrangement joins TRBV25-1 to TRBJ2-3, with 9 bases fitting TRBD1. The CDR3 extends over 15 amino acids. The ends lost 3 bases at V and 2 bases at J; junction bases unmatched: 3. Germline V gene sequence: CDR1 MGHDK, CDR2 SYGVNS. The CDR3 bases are TGTGCCAGCAGTGATAGGGACAGGGTCACAGATACGCAGTATTTT. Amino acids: CASSDRDRVTDTQYF. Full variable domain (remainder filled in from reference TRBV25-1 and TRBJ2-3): EADIYQTPRYLVIGTGKKITLECSQTMGHDKMYWYQQDPGMELHLIHYSYGVNSTEKGDLSSESTVSRIRTEHFPLTLESARPSHTSQYLCASSDRDRVTDTQYFGPGTRLTVL.

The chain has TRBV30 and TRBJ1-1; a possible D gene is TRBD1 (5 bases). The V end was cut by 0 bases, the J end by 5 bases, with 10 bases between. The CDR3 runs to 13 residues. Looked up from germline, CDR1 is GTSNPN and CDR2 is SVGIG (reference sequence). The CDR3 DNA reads TGTGCCTGGAGTGTACTGACAGAAACTGAAGCTTTCTTT. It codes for CAWSVLTETEAFF.

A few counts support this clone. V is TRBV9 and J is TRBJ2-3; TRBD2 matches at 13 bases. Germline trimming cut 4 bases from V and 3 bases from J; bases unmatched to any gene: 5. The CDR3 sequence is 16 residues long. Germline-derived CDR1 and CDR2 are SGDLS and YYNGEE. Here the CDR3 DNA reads TGTGCCAGCAGCTCGCGGACTAGCGGGAGTACAGATACGCAGTATTTT. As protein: CASSSRTSGSTDTQYF.

CDR3 nucleotides: TGTGCCAGCAGCTCCGGGACTAGCGGATACGAGCAGTACTTC. Residues: CASSSGTSGYEQYF. The chain carries TRBV3-1 (or the pseudogene TRBV3-2) and TRBJ2-7; the match to TRBD2 covers 11 bases. Per the germline V gene, CDR1 is LGHDT and CDR2 is YNNKEL (reference sequence). The CDR3 runs to 14 residues. V lost 5 bases and J lost 4; bases outside the gene matches: 4.

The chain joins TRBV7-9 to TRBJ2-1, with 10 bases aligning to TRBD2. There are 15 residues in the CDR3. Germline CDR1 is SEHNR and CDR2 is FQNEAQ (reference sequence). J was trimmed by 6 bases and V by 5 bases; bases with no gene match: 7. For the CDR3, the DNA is TGTGCCAGCAGCCCCCTAGCGGGAGTCCCCAATGAGCAGTTCTTC. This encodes CASSPLAGVPNEQFF.

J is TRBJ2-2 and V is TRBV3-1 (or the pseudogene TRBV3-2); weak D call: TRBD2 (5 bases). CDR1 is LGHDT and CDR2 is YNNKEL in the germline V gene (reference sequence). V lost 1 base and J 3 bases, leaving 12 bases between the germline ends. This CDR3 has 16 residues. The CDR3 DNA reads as TGTGCCAGCAGCCAAGGCGGGTGGGGAGACACCGGGGAGCTGTTTTTT. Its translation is CASSQGGWGDTGELFF.

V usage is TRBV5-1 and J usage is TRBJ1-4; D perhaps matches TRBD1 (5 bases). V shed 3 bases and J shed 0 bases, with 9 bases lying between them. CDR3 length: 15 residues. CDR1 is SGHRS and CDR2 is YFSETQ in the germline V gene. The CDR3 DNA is TGCGCCAGCAGCTCGTCCAGGGCAACTAATGAAAAACTGTTTTTT. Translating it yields CASSSSRATNEKLFF.

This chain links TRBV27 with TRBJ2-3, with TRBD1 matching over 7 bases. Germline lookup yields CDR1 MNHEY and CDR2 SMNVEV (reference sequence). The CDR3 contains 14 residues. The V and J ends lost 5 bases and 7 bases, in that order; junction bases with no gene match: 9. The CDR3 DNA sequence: TGTGCCAGCAGTCCCGGACAGGATCCATATACGCAGTATTTT. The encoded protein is CASSPGQDPYTQYF.

CDR3 in DNA: TGTGCCAGCAGTCGTGCCGACAGGGTAAATCAGCCCCAGCATTTT. Translating gives CASSRADRVNQPQHF. V and J are TRBV27 and TRBJ1-5, with 7 nucleotides matching TRBD1. Trimming removed 5 bases from V and 4 bases from J; junction bases left unmatched: 8. Germline loops: CDR1 MNHEY, CDR2 SMNVEV (reference sequence). The CDR3 has 15 residues.

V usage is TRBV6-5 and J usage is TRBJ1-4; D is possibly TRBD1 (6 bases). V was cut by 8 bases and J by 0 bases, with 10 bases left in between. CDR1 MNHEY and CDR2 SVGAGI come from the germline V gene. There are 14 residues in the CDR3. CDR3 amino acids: CASGRQATNEKLFF. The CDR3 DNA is TGTGCCAGCGGCCGACAGGCAACTAATGAAAAACTGTTTTTT.

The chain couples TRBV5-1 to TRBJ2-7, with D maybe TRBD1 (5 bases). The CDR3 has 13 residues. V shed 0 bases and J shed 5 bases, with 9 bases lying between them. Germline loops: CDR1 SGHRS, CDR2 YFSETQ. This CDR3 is CASSLGGRNEQYF. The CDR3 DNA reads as TGCGCCAGCAGCTTGGGGGGCAGGAACGAGCAGTACTTC.

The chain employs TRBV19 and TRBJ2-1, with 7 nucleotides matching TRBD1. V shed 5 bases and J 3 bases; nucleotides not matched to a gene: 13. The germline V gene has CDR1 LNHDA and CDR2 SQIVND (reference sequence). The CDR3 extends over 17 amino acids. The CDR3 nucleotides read TGTGCCAGTAGTCCTGCCCGACAGGGCCTGGGCTACAATGAGCAGTTCTTC. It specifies CASSPARQGLGYNEQFF.

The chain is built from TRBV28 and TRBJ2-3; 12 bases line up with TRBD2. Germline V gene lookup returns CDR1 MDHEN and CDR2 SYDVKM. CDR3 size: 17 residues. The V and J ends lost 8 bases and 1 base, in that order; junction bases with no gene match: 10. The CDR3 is CASGGTSGPAGTDTQYF. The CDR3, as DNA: TGTGCCAGCGGAGGGACTAGCGGGCCCGCGGGCACAGATACGCAGTATTTT.

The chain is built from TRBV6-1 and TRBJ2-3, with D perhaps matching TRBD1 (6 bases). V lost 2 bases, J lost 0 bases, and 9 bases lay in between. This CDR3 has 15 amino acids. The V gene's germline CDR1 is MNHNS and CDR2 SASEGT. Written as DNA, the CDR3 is TGTGCCAGCAGTGAAAATCAGGGGAGCACAGATACGCAGTATTTT. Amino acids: CASSENQGSTDTQYF.

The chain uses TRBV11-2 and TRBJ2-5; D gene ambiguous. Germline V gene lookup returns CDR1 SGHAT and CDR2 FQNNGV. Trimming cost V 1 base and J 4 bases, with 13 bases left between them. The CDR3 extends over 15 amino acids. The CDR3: CASSLAPLEAETQYF. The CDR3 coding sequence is TGTGCCAGCAGCTTAGCCCCGTTAGAAGCAGAGACCCAGTACTTC.

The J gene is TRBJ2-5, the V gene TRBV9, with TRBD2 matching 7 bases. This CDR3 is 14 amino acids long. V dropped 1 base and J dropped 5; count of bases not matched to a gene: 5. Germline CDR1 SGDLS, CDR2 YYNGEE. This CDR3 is CASSVLGGLETQYF. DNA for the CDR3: TGTGCCAGCAGCGTATTGGGGGGGTTGGAGACCCAGTACTTC.

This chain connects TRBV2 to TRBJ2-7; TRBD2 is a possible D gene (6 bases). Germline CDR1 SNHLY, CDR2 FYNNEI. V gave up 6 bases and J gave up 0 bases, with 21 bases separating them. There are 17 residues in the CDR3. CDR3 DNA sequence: TGTGCCAGCAGGGGGGGAAGTAGCGGAAAGAACTCCTACGAGCAGTACTTC. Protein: CASRGGSSGKNSYEQYF.